The entry that follows covers one TCR beta chain sequence. The data were obtained in a study of shared T cell receptors in the human thymus. Sequenced by immunoSEQ multiplex PCR; TCRdb stores in-frame clones only, minus some. The sample consists of just under 550,000 clones, 78% of them appearing once. The V and J ends lost 6 bases and 3 bases respectively, with 16 bases between them. The CDR3 covers 15 residues. Per germline, CDR1 SGHRS and CDR2 YFSETQ. A further study also used this sample, focusing on human thymus T cells. As that study records: Those donating were healthy Finnish infants in corrective surgery for congenital heart defects. Corrective heart surgery yielded resections, and these provided the thymus tissue. The authors found apparently biased V and J gene usage in thymic and blood repertoires. Reports from related research described highly overlapping thymic repertoires among unrelated individuals.

Sequenced input: thymocytes. J is TRBJ2-1 and V is TRBV5-1, with TRBD1 as a possible D gene (6 bases). The receptor's source is a boy younger than two with a congenital heart defect. Here the CDR3 reads CASIQTGRRYNEQFF. CDR3 DNA: TGCGCCAGCATCCAAACAGGGCGCCGCTACAATGAGCAGTTCTTC.